This TCR beta chain derives from a study of Ad26.COV2.S vaccination and SARS-CoV-2 variants. With regard to this clone: Antigen specificity is unknown.

CDR1 and CDR2 (germline): SGHAT, FQNNGV. This CDR3 is 14 amino acids long. V was clipped by 3 bases and J by 9 bases; unmatched bases: 8. This sample's treatment: some 20 received Ad26.COV2.S at low or high dose, single or two shots; 5 received placebo; per-sample allocation not given. Sample collection was performed on day 63 after the first vaccine or placebo injection. Study-wide results and limits: Vaccine and placebo recipients had similar non-spike TCR breadth. The analyses of TCR breadth and depth may have understated the size of total T cell responses.

Assay: immunoSEQ multiplex PCR; the TCRdb copy retains only in-frame clones and omits some. The table lists about 400,000 clones, around 93% of them singletons. V is TRBV11-2 and J is TRBJ1-5; 7 nucleotides align to TRBD1. The sequences come from peripheral blood, collected in a trial of Ad26.COV2.S vaccine versus placebo. The clonotype comes from a person aged 18 to 59 who received the Ad26.COV2.S COVID-19 vaccine or a placebo. The CDR3 nucleotides are TGTGCCAGCAGCTTTAGACAGGGCGCATGGCCCCAGCATTTT. It is translated as CASSFRQGAWPQHF.